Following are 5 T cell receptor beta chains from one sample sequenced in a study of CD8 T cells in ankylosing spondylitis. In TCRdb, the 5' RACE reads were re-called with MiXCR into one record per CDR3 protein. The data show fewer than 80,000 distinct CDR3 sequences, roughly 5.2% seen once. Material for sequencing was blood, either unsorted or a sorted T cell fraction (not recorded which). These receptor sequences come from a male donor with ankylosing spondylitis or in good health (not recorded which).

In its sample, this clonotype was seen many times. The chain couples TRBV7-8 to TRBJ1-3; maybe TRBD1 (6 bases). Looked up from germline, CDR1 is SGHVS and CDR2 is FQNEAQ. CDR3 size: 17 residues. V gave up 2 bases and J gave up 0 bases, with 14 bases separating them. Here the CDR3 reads CASSLLGTSFSGNTIYF. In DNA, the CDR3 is TGTGCCAGCAGCTTACTGGGGACATCATTCTCTGGAAACACCATATATTTT. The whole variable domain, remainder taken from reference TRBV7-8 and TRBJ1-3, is GAGVSQSPRYKVAKRGQDVALRCDPISGHVSLFWYQQALGQGPEFLTYFQNEAQLDKSGLPSDRFFAERPEGSVSTLKIQRTQQEDSAVYLCASSLLGTSFSGNTIYFGEGSWLTVV.

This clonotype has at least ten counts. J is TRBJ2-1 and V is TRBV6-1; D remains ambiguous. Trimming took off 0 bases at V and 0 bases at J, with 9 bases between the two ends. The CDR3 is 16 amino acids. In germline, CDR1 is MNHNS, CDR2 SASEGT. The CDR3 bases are TGTGCCAGCAGTGAAGCTTTCCGGGTCTCCTACAATGAGCAGTTCTTC. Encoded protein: CASSEAFRVSYNEQFF.

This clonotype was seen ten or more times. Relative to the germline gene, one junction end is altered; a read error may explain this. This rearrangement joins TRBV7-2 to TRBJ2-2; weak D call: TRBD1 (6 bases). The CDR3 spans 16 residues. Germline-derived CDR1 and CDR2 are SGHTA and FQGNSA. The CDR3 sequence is CVSSLSGDRPTGELFF. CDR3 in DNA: TGTGTCAGCAGCCTGAGCGGTGACAGGCCTACCGGGGAGCTGTTTTTT.

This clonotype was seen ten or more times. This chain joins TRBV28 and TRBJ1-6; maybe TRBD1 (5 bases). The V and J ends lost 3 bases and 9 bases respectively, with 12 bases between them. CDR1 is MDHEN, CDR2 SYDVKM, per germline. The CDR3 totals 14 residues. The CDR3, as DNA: TGTGCCAGCAGTTTTATGGTCGGGGGTTCACCCCTCCACTTT. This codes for CASSFMVGGSPLHF.

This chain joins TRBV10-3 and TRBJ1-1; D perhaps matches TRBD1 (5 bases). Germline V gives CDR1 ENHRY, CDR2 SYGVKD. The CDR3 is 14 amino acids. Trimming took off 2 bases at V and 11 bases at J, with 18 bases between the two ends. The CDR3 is CAISEAGNRADAFF. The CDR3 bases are TGTGCCATCAGTGAGGCAGGGAACCGGGCGGACGCTTTCTTT.